The source of this T cell receptor beta chain is a study of cytomegalovirus exposure and HLA in healthy donors. Study-level findings and limits: The authors listed 150 to 200 TCR beta chains as cytomegalovirus-associated. In a later analysis, compared with equally common non-associated chains, HLA-associated beta chains were more expanded.

Comment on this clone: Its antigen is currently unknown.

A multiplex PCR was run with 60 Vbeta primers and 13 Jbeta primers. TCRdb's copy holds only in-frame clones and misses some; the assay was immunoSEQ multiplex PCR. The sample totals about 150,000 clones; its top ten clones hold about 2%. The CDR3 totals 17 residues. The V gene's germline CDR1 is SGHTA and CDR2 FQGNSA. The V gene lost 5 bases and the J gene lost 4 bases, with 21 bases spanning the gap. This cohort consisted of healthy bone marrow donors. The V gene is TRBV7-2, the J gene TRBJ1-5; D gene ambiguous. Sequencing used PBMCs. This receptor was taken from a man under 40 in good health and CMV-seronegative. CDR3 bases: TGTGCCAGCAGCCAGCGTAGATCCGGGAGGGCAAATCAGCCCCAGCATTTT. It translates to CASSQRRSGRANQPQHF.